Sequencing of this T cell receptor (beta chain) was carried out in a study of post-analysis software for immune sequencing data. Study in general: Disease trajectories encompassed relapsing-remitting, secondary progressive and progressive-relapsing multiple sclerosis.

Built from TCR beta cDNA, the libraries had unique molecular identifiers in them. TCRdb re-called the PCR reads through MiXCR, storing one row per CDR3 protein. The table has around 190,000 distinct CDR3 sequences, around 30% seen once. Overall study findings and caveats: A handful of TRBV segments (TRBV5-6, TRBV5-1 and TRBV20-1 among them) occurred more frequently in patients than in controls. Versus controls, multiple sclerosis patients showed significantly lower diversity (normalized Chao1).

Looked up from germline, CDR1 is PRHDT and CDR2 is FYEKMQ (reference sequence). J was trimmed by 4 bases and V by 4 bases; bases with no gene match: 12. The CDR3 has 16 residues. About this clonotype: Its target is not known.

This receptor was identified in a girl under 18 with multiple sclerosis. The sequencing input was blood. V usage is TRBV13 and J usage is TRBJ1-2, with 7 bases lining up with TRBD1. The chain's CDR3 is CASSSHRGLGTYGYTF. The DNA for the CDR3 is TGTGCCAGCAGCTCTCACAGGGGCCTCGGGACCTATGGCTACACCTTC.